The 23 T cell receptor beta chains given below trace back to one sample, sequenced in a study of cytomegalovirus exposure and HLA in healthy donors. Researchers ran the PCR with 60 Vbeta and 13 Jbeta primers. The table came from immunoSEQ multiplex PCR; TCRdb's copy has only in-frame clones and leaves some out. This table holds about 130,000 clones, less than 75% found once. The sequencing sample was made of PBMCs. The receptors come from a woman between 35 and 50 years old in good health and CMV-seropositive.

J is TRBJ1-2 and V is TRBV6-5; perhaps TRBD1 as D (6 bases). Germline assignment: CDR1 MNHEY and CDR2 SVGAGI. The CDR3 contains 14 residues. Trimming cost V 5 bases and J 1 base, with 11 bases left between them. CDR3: CASSRTASNYGYTF. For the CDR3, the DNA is TGTGCCAGCAGTAGGACAGCCAGTAACTATGGCTACACCTTC.

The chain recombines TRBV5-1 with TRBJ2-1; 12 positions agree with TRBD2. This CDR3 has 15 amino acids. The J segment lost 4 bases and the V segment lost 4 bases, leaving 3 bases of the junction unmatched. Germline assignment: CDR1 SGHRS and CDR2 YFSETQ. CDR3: CASSPLAGGYNEQFF. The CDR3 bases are TGCGCCAGCAGCCCTCTAGCGGGAGGGTACAATGAGCAGTTCTTC. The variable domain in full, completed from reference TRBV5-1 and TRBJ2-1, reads KAGVTQTPRYLIKTRGQQVTLSCSPISGHRSVSWYQQTPGQGLQFLFEYFSETQRNKGNFPGRFSGRQFSNSRSEMNVSTLELGDSALYLCASSPLAGGYNEQFFGPGTRLTVL.

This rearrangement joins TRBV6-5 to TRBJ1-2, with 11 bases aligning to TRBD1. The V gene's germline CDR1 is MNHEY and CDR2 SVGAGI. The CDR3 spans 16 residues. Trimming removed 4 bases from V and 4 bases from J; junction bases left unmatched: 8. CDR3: CASSFGTGGKGYGYTF. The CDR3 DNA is TGTGCCAGCAGTTTCGGGACAGGGGGGAAGGGCTATGGCTACACCTTC.

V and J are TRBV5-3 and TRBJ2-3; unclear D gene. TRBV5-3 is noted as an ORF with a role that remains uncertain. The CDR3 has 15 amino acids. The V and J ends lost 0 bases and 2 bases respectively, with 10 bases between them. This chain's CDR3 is CARSLAFRHTDTQYF. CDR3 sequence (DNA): TGTGCCAGAAGCTTGGCCTTTCGACACACAGATACGCAGTATTTT.

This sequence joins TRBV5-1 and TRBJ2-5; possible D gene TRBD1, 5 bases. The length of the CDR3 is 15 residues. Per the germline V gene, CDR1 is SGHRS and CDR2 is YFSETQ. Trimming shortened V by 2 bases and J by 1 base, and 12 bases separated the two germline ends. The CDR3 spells CASSFQGPIQETQYF. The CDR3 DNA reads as TGCGCCAGCAGCTTCCAGGGCCCCATCCAAGAGACCCAGTACTTC.

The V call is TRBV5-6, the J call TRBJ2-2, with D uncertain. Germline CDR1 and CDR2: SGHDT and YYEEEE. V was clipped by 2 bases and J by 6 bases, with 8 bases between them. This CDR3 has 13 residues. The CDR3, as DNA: TGTGCCAGCAGCTTTCGATTAGCCGGGGAGCTGTTTTTT. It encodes CASSFRLAGELFF. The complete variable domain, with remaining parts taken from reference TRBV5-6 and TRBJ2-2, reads DAGVTQSPTHLIKTRGQQVTLRCSPKSGHDTVSWYQQALGQGPQFIFQYYEEEERQRGNFPDRFSGHQFPNYSSELNVNALLLGDSALYLCASSFRLAGELFFGEGSRLTVL.

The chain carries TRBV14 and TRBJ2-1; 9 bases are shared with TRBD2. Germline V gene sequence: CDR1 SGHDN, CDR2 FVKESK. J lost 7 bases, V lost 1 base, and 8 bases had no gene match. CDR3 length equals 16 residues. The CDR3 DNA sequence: TGTGCCAGCAGCCAAGGTGGGGGCGGGAGGGCGAATGAGCAGTTCTTC. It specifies CASSQGGGGRANEQFF.

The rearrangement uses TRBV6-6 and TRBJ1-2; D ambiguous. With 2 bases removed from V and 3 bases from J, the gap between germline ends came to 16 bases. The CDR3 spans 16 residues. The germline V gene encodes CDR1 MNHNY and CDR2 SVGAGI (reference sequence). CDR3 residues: CASSYGSREWDYGYTF. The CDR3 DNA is TGTGCCAGCAGTTACGGTTCTCGGGAGTGGGACTATGGCTACACCTTC.

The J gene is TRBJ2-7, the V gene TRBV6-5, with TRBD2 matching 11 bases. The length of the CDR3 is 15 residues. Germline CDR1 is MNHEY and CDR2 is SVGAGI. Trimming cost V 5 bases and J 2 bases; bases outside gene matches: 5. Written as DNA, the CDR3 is TGTGCCAGCAGTCCCACTAGCGGGGGCCCCTACGAGCAGTACTTC. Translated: CASSPTSGGPYEQYF.

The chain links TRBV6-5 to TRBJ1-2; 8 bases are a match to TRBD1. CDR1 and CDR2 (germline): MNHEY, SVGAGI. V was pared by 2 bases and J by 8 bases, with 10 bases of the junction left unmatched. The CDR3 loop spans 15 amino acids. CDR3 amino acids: CASSYGPTGGDGYTF. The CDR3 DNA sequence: TGTGCCAGCAGTTACGGTCCCACAGGGGGAGACGGCTACACCTTC.

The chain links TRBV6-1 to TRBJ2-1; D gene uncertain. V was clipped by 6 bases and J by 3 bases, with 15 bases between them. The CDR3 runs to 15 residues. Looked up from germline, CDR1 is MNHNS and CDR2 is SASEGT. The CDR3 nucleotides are TGTGCCAGCAGGGTGACCGAGACAAGCTACAATGAGCAGTTCTTC. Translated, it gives CASRVTETSYNEQFF.

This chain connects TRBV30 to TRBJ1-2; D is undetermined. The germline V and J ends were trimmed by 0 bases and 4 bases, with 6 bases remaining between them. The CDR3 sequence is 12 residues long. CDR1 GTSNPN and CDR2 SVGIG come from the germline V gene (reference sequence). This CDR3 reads CAWSVESYGYTF. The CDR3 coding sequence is TGTGCCTGGAGTGTCGAGAGCTATGGCTACACCTTC.

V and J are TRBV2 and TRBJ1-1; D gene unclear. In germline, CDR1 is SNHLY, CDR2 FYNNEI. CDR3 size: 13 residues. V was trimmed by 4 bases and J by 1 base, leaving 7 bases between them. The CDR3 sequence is CASSGGENTEAFF. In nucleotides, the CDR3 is TGTGCCAGCAGTGGTGGAGAGAACACTGAAGCTTTCTTT.

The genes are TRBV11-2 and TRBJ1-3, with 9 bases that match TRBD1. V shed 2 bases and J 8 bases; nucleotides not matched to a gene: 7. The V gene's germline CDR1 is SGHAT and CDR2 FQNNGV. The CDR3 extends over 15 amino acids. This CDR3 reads CASSLRDRVRDTIYF. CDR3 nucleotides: TGTGCCAGCAGCTTACGGGACAGGGTACGAGACACCATATATTTT.

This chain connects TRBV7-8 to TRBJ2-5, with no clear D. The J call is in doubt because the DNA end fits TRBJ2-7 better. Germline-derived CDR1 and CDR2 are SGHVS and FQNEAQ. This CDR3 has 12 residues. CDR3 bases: TGTGCCAGCAGCGCGAGCTCCTACGAGCAGTACTTC. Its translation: CASSASSYEQYF.

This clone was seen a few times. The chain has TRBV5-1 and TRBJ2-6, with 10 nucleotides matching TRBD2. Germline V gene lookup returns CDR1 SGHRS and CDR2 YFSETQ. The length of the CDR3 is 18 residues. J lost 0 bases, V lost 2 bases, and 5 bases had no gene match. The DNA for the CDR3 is TGCGCCAGCAGCTTCTGGACTAGCGGCTTCTCTGGGGCCAACGTCCTGACTTTC. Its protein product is CASSFWTSGFSGANVLTF.

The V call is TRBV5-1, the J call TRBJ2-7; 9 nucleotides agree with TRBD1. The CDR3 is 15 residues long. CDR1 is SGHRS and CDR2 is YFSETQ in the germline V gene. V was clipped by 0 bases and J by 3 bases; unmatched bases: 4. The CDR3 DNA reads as TGCGCCAGCAGCTTGGGGGACAGGGAAGTCTACGAGCAGTACTTC. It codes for CASSLGDREVYEQYF.

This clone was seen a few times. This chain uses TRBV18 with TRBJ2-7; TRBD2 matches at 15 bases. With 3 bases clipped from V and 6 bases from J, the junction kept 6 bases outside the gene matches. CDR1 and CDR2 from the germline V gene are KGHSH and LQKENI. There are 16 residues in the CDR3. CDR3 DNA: TGTGCCAGCTCACCGACGGGACTAGCGGGAGGCTCCGAGCAGTACTTC. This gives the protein CASSPTGLAGGSEQYF.

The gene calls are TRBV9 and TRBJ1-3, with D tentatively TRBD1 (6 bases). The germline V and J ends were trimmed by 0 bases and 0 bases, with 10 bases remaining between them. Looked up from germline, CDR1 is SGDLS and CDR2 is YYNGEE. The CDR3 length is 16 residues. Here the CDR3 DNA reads TGTGCCAGCAGCGTAGGGGGGCAGAGCTCTGGAAACACCATATATTTT. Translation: CASSVGGQSSGNTIYF.

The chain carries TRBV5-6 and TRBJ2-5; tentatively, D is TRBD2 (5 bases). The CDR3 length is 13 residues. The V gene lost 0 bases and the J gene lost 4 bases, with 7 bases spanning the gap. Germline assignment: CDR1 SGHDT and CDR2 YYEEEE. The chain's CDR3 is CASSLERAETQYF. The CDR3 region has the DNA TGTGCCAGCAGCTTGGAGAGGGCAGAGACCCAGTACTTC.

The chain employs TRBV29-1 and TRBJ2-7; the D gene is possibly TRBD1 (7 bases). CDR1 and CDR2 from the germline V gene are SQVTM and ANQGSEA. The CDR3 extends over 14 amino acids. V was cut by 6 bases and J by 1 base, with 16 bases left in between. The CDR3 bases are TGCAGCGTGACGGGGGCAGGGGGGTCCTACGAGCAGTACTTC. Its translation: CSVTGAGGSYEQYF.

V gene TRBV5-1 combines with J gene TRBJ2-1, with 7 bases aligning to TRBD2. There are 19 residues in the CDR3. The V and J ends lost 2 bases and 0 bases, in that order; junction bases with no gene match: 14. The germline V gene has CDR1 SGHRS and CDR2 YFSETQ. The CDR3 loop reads CASSFRAGVLSDSYNEQFF. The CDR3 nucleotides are TGCGCCAGCAGCTTCAGGGCGGGGGTGTTATCGGACTCCTACAATGAGCAGTTCTTC. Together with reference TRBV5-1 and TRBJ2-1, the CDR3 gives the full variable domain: KAGVTQTPRYLIKTRGQQVTLSCSPISGHRSVSWYQQTPGQGLQFLFEYFSETQRNKGNFPGRFSGRQFSNSRSEMNVSTLELGDSALYLCASSFRAGVLSDSYNEQFFGPGTRLTVL.

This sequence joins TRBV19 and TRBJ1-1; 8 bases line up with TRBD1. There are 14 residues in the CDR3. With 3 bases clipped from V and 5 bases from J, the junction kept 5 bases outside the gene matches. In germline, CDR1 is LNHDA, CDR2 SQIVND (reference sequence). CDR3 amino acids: CASSMTGVRTEAFF. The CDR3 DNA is TGTGCCAGTAGTATGACAGGGGTAAGGACTGAAGCTTTCTTT.